The T cell receptor beta chain described here comes from a study of blood T cells in healthy people across ages. CDR1 SGHTA and CDR2 FQGTGA come from the germline V gene. This CDR3 is built from 14 residues. The authors ran a second PCR of about 7 to 11 cycles using a sample-barcoded 5' primer and a J-beta primer mix. TCRdb analysed the 5' RACE reads with MiXCR anew, one entry per CDR3 protein. The repertoire includes about 640,000 distinct CDR3 sequences, about 30% of them detected once, and roughly 14% sits in the top ten. The receptor comes from a woman of 80 years or more in good health. The genes are TRBV7-3 and TRBJ2-4, with 8 bases lining up with TRBD2. The DNA end lines up better with TRBJ2-7; the J call may be wrong. Input material: blood. The CDR3 spells CASSYRGGDYEQYF. The CDR3 region has the DNA TGTGCCAGCAGCTATCGGGGGGGGGACTACGAGCAGTACTTC.